Listed here are 17 T cell receptor beta chains from one sample, sequenced in a study of T cell responses to AZD1222 COVID-19 vaccine. This table comes from immunoSEQ multiplex PCR, and its TCRdb copy is limited to in-frame clones, with some not included. The sample lists some 130,000 clones; roughly 85% were seen once. The material was peripheral blood, obtained 28 days after the second dose of the MenACWY control vaccine. The receptors originated from an adult who received the MenACWY meningococcal vaccine as a control.

J is TRBJ2-2 and V is TRBV7-7, with a weak D call TRBD1 (5 bases). Trimming took 3 bases from V and 3 from J, leaving 8 bases between them. Germline V CDR1 and CDR2: SSHAT, FNYEAQ (reference sequence). This CDR3 has 14 amino acids. In DNA, the CDR3 is TGTGCCAGCAGCTTGTTCAGGGACACCGGGGAGCTGTTTTTT. As protein: CASSLFRDTGELFF.

The chain recombines TRBV27 with TRBJ2-1; 10 nucleotides align to TRBD1. This CDR3 region has 20 residues. The trim removed 1 base at V and 2 bases at J, leaving 14 bases unmatched. Per the germline V gene, CDR1 is MNHEY and CDR2 is SMNVEV (reference sequence). The CDR3 spells CASSLYPAGQGLSPYNEQFF. The CDR3 nucleotides read TGTGCCAGCAGTTTATATCCGGCGGGACAGGGGTTGAGTCCCTACAATGAGCAGTTCTTC.

The chain employs TRBV6-1 and TRBJ2-2, with 7 bases identical to TRBD1. V shed 1 base, J shed 1 base, and the junction held 0 bases outside the gene matches. CDR1 and CDR2 (germline): MNHNS, SASEGT. The CDR3 consists of 15 residues. The CDR3 region has the DNA TGTGCCAGCAGTGAAGGACAGGGGAACACCGGGGAGCTGTTTTTT. It translates to CASSEGQGNTGELFF.

The rearrangement uses TRBV15 and TRBJ1-5; no clear D. Trimming took off 0 bases at V and 0 bases at J, with 9 bases between the two ends. Germline CDR1 LNHNV, CDR2 YYDKDF (reference sequence). This CDR3 comprises 16 residues. As DNA, the CDR3 is TGTGCCACCAGCAGAGACCAGGCATATAGCAATCAGCCCCAGCATTTT. Its protein is CATSRDQAYSNQPQHF.

The chain uses TRBV9 and TRBJ1-6; D uncertain. CDR1 and CDR2 from the germline V gene are SGDLS and YYNGEE. The V end lost 3 bases, the J end lost 10 bases, and 11 bases lay between the germline ends. The CDR3 spans 13 residues. The CDR3 spells CASSDGVGSPLHF. The CDR3 DNA reads as TGTGCCAGCAGCGATGGGGTAGGCTCACCCCTCCACTTT.

The chain uses TRBV4-1 and TRBJ2-1; D may be TRBD1 or TRBD2 (6 bases each). This CDR3 spans 17 amino acids. Deletions cut 2 bases from V and 3 bases from J, with 17 bases between. CDR1 is MGHRA, CDR2 YSYEKL, per germline. The chain's CDR3 is CASSQWSSGGDYNEQFF. Here the CDR3 DNA reads TGCGCCAGCAGCCAATGGTCCTCCGGGGGCGACTACAATGAGCAGTTCTTC.

The chain has TRBV5-1 and TRBJ1-1; 7 positions agree with TRBD1. The CDR3 spans 14 residues. The germline V gene has CDR1 SGHRS and CDR2 YFSETQ. V was pared by 0 bases and J by 3 bases, with 2 bases of the junction left unmatched. The CDR3 spells CASSLATGDTEAFF. For the CDR3, the DNA is TGCGCCAGCAGCTTGGCAACAGGGGACACTGAAGCTTTCTTT.

The chain has TRBV20-1 and TRBJ1-2; D unclear. From germline, CDR1 is DFQATT and CDR2 SNEGSKA (reference sequence). The CDR3 length is 9 residues. CDR3 bases: TGCGGGATCCCGACGGGCTACACCTTC. Protein: CGIPTGYTF.

V is TRBV11-2 and J is TRBJ1-4; TRBD1 matches at 8 bases. CDR1 and CDR2 from the germline V gene are SGHAT and FQNNGV. This CDR3 contains 15 residues. V lost 5 bases to trimming and J lost 3 bases; unmatched junction nucleotides: 5. The CDR3 region is CASSAQGGANEKLFF. The CDR3 DNA reads as TGTGCCAGCAGCGCACAGGGGGGAGCTAATGAAAAACTGTTTTTT.

This clone showed up just once. The chain employs TRBV12-5 and TRBJ1-5; tentatively, D is TRBD1 (5 bases). The V end was cut by 1 base, the J end by 4 bases, with 8 bases between. The CDR3 runs 14 residues. Germline V gives CDR1 LGHNT, CDR2 FRNRAP. The CDR3 DNA sequence: TGTGCTAGTGGTTTGGGACAGAGTAATCAGCCCCAGCATTTT. Residues: CASGLGQSNQPQHF.

V is TRBV24-1 and J is TRBJ2-5; D tentatively fits TRBD1 or TRBD2 (7 bases each). Germline CDR1 reads KGHDR; CDR2 reads SFDVKD. The germline V and J ends were trimmed by 4 bases and 5 bases, with 19 bases remaining between them. The CDR3 loop spans 16 amino acids. CDR3 amino acids: CATSEPTGRGGETQYF. The CDR3 nucleotides are TGTGCCACCAGTGAACCGACAGGGCGCGGGGGTGAGACCCAGTACTTC.

The V gene is TRBV24-1, the J gene TRBJ2-2; no definite D call. Deletions cut 4 bases from V and 3 bases from J, with 8 bases between. This CDR3 comprises 14 residues. From germline, CDR1 is KGHDR and CDR2 SFDVKD. CDR3 sequence: CATSELAYTGELFF. The CDR3 DNA sequence: TGTGCCACCAGTGAACTCGCTTACACCGGGGAGCTGTTTTTT.

V gene TRBV9 combines with J gene TRBJ2-1; TRBD2 matches at 8 bases. This CDR3 contains 14 residues. Germline V gives CDR1 SGDLS, CDR2 YYNGEE. V lost 4 bases to trimming and J lost 8 bases; unmatched junction nucleotides: 8. Written as DNA, the CDR3 is TGTGCCAGCAGCTTCAGATTAGCGGGGTATGAGCAGTTCTTC. Translated, it gives CASSFRLAGYEQFF.

The table lists this clone with a few counts. Other DNA sequences in the sample encode the same CDR3. The chain couples TRBV18 to TRBJ2-7; D unresolved. The CDR3 is 13 amino acids. Germline CDR1 reads KGHSH; CDR2 reads LQKENI. Trimming shortened V by 0 bases and J by 0 bases, and 3 bases separated the two germline ends. CDR3 amino acids: CASSPPSSYEQYF. Written as DNA, the CDR3 is TGTGCCAGCTCACCACCTAGCTCCTACGAGCAGTACTTC. The full variable domain, with the rest looked up from reference TRBV18 and TRBJ2-7, is NAGVMQNPRHLVRRRGQEARLRCSPMKGHSHVYWYRQLPEEGLKFMVYLQKENIIDESGMPKERFSAEFPKEGPSILRIQQVVRGDSAAYFCASSPPSSYEQYFGPGTRLTVT.

CDR3 bases: TGTGCCAGCAGTGACTCAGGGAGGGACTATGGCTACACCTTC. Residues: CASSDSGRDYGYTF. The V gene is TRBV6-4, the J gene TRBJ1-2; D is unresolved. Germline CDR1 and CDR2: MRHNA and SNTAGT. The CDR3 is 14 residues long. With 0 bases removed from V and 3 bases from J, the gap between germline ends came to 8 bases.

The CDR3 protein is CASSQDWGDNGYTF. CDR3 nucleotide sequence: TGTGCCAGCAGCCAAGATTGGGGGGATAATGGCTACACCTTC. V and J are TRBV4-2 and TRBJ1-2, with a possible D match to TRBD1 (5 bases). This CDR3 is built from 14 residues. The germline V gene encodes CDR1 LGHNA and CDR2 YNFKEQ. The V end lost 0 bases, the J end lost 6 bases, and 11 bases lay between the germline ends.

The rearrangement uses TRBV10-2 and TRBJ1-2, with D possibly TRBD1 on 5 matching bases. Germline CDR1 WSHSY, CDR2 SAAADI. V gave up 3 bases and J gave up 6 bases, with 8 bases separating them. This CDR3 is built from 12 residues. In DNA, the CDR3 is TGCGCCAGCAGTGACGAGGGGCATGGCTACACCTTC. This gives the protein CASSDEGHGYTF.